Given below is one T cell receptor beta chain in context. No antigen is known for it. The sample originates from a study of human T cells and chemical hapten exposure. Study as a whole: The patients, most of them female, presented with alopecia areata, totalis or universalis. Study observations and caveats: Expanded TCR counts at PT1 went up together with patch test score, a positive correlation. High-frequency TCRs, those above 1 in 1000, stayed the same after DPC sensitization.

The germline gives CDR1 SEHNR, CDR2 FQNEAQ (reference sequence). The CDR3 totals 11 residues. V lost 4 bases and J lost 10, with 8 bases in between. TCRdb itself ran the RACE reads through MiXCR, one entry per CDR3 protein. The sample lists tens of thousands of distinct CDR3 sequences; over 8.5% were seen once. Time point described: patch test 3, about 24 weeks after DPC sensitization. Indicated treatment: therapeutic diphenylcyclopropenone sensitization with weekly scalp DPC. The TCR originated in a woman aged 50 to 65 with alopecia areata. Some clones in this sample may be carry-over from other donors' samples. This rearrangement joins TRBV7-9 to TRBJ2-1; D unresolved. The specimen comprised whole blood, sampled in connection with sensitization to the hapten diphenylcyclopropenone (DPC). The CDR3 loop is CASSSSREQFF. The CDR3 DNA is TGTGCCAGCAGCTCCAGCAGAGAGCAGTTCTTC.